The 10 T cell receptor beta chains below were found in one sample sequenced in a study of T cells after posttransplantation cyclophosphamide listed by TCRdb under 2016. The library was obtained by the immunoSEQ multiplex PCR assay. Entries here come from immuneACCESS through TCRdb and include only in-frame sequences with V and J called. Some clones fail to appear in such tables; in the studies checked, an unresolved V gene covers under half of the shortfall, and the cause of the remainder is unknown. Counted in this sample were 50,000 to 55,000 clones; about 86% of them appeared once. The biggest ten clones account for over 2.5% of the sample. The sample consisted of PBMCs. These receptors came from a man aged 25-40 years with a blood cancer, CMV-positive, and with a related stem cell donor.

This clone was seen only once. This chain links TRBV19 with TRBJ2-1, with D perhaps matching TRBD2 (6 bases). V shed 3 bases and J shed 7 bases, with 16 bases lying between them. The CDR3 extends over 15 amino acids. The germline V gene has CDR1 LNHDA and CDR2 SQIVND (reference sequence). The CDR3 bases are TGTGCCAGTAGTATGGGACTCGACCCGATTAATGAGCAGTTCTTC. This encodes CASSMGLDPINEQFF. Combining the CDR3 with reference TRBV19 and TRBJ2-1 gives the whole variable domain DGGITQSPKYLFRKEGQNVTLSCEQNLNHDAMYWYRQDPGQGLRLIYYSQIVNDFQKGDIAEGYSVSREKKESFPLTVTSAQKNPTAFYLCASSMGLDPINEQFFGPGTRLTVL.

J is TRBJ2-3 and V is TRBV28; 8 bases are a match to TRBD1. The CDR3 is made up of 16 amino acids. The junction had 10 bases not matched to a gene; V was cut back by 6 bases and J by 2 bases. Germline CDR1 reads MDHEN; CDR2 reads SYDVKM. Here the CDR3 DNA reads TGTGCCAGCAGCGCTGGACAGGGACGATCCACAGATACGCAGTATTTT. Translated, it gives CASSAGQGRSTDTQYF.

The chain is built from TRBV2 and TRBJ2-7; the match to TRBD2 covers 8 bases. Looked up from germline, CDR1 is SNHLY and CDR2 is FYNNEI. The J segment lost 3 bases and the V segment lost 7 bases, leaving 8 bases of the junction unmatched. This CDR3 has 14 amino acids. CDR3 sequence: CASTRGAGDYEQYF. CDR3 sequence (DNA): TGTGCCAGCACCCGGGGAGCGGGAGACTACGAGCAGTACTTC. Using reference TRBV2 and TRBJ2-7 for the parts outside the CDR3, the full variable domain is EPEVTQTPSHQVTQMGQEVILRCVPISNHLYFYWYRQILGQKVEFLVSFYNNEISEKSEIFDDQFSVERPDGSNFTLKIRSTKLEDSAMYFCASTRGAGDYEQYFGPGTRLTVT.

The CDR3 bases are TGTGCCAGCTCACGCGGGACTAGCGGGAGTGGTTACGAGCAGTACTTC. It codes for CASSRGTSGSGYEQYF. The rearrangement uses TRBV18 and TRBJ2-7; 14 nucleotides line up with TRBD2. V trimming: 4 bases; J trimming: 4 bases; junction bases outside the gene matches: 6. This CDR3 comprises 16 residues. Germline CDR1 and CDR2: KGHSH and LQKENI.

This chain links TRBV5-6 with TRBJ1-4, with TRBD1 matching over 9 bases. The germline CDR1 and CDR2 sequences are SGHDT and YYEEEE. CDR3 size: 16 residues. J was trimmed by 8 bases and V by 4 bases; bases with no gene match: 12. In DNA, the CDR3 is TGTGCCAGCAGCGCCCCCGGGACAGGGCTTGGGGAAAAACTGTTTTTT. Translated, it gives CASSAPGTGLGEKLFF.

The genes are TRBV23-1 and TRBJ1-5; D remains ambiguous. TRBV23-1 falls under the ORF class, with uncertain function. The CDR3 is 14 amino acids. V lost 2 bases to trimming and J lost 4 bases, with 9 bases between them. CDR3 in amino acids: CASSQGEPNQPQHF. The CDR3 DNA sequence: TGCGCCAGCAGTCAAGGGGAGCCTAATCAGCCCCAGCATTTT.

The rearrangement links TRBV7-3 to TRBJ2-5, with TRBD1 identical over 9 bases. This CDR3 comprises 14 residues. CDR1 and CDR2 from the germline V gene are SGHTA and FQGTGA. The V segment lost 5 bases and the J segment 5 bases; nucleotides outside the gene matches: 6. In nucleotides, the CDR3 is TGTGCCAGCAGCGTACAGGGGGCGCAGGAGACCCAGTACTTC. This translates into CASSVQGAQETQYF.

The genes are TRBV7-9 and TRBJ2-3; 7 bases line up with TRBD1. There are 16 residues in the CDR3. Germline V gives CDR1 SEHNR, CDR2 FQNEAQ (reference sequence). After removal of 4 bases from V and 0 bases from J, the junction contained 7 bases not matched to a gene. CDR3 sequence (DNA): TGTGCCAGCAGCTCCGGGACAGACCCTAGCACAGATACGCAGTATTTT. The encoded protein is CASSSGTDPSTDTQYF.

The rearrangement joins TRBV6-5 to TRBJ1-2; maybe TRBD1 (5 bases). The germline V and J ends were trimmed by 7 bases and 11 bases, with 20 bases remaining between them. Germline lookup yields CDR1 MNHEY and CDR2 SVGAGI. CDR3 length: 13 residues. The chain's CDR3 is CASNSWGEGVYTF. The DNA of the CDR3 is TGTGCCAGCAACTCCTGGGGCGAAGGGGTTTACACCTTC.

V gene TRBV13 combines with J gene TRBJ2-7, with 9 bases lining up with TRBD2. The germline V gene has CDR1 PRHDT and CDR2 FYEKMQ (reference sequence). The ends lost 2 bases at V and 4 bases at J; junction bases unmatched: 12. CDR3 length: 17 residues. CDR3 sequence (DNA): TGTGCCAGCAGCTTATTCAGTAGCGGGAGTGATATGTACGAGCAGTACTTC. Encoded protein: CASSLFSSGSDMYEQYF.